This TCR beta chain comes out of a study of blood T cells in healthy people across ages. General study findings and limits: Donors of long life had a larger count of naive CD4+ cells and greater diversity than aged donors. The unsorted PBMCs prevented any conclusive comparison of naive versus antigen-experienced cells.

PCR was performed a second time for roughly 6 to 12 cycles using a sample-barcoded 5' primer and a J-beta primer mix. TCRdb ran MiXCR on the 5' RACE reads and lists one entry per CDR3 protein. The sample yields approximately 850,000 distinct CDR3 sequences, 55% to 75% seen once. As concerns this clonotype: Its antigen is unidentified.

The CDR3 sequence is 17 residues long. CDR1 is SGHTA, CDR2 FQGNSA, per germline. The trim removed 2 bases at V and 9 bases at J, leaving 10 bases unmatched. Isolation yielded PBMCs, at least 6 million per sample, in every case. Extracted total RNA amounted to at least 5.5 micrograms for each sample. Sequencing was performed on blood. The clonotype comes from a man aged 30 to 39 in good health. The chain recombines TRBV7-2 with TRBJ1-6; 10 bases map to TRBD1. The CDR3 nucleotides are TGTGCCAGCAGCTTAAGGCCGGTTGGACAGGGGGTTTCACCCCTCCACTTT. As protein: CASSLRPVGQGVSPLHF.